These 20 T cell receptor beta chains share one sample of origin, sequenced in a study of cytomegalovirus exposure and HLA in healthy donors. The PCR ran on 60 Vbeta and 13 Jbeta primers. Assay: immunoSEQ multiplex PCR; the TCRdb copy retains only in-frame clones and omits some. This sample's table has around 76,000 clones. The sequencing sample was made of PBMCs. These receptors were collected from a woman aged 55-75 years in good health and CMV-seronegative.

The chain is built from TRBV7-3 and TRBJ2-1, with 10 bases fitting TRBD2. The CDR3 has 15 amino acids. Germline CDR1 SGHTA, CDR2 FQGTGA. After removal of 2 bases from V and 8 bases from J, the junction contained 6 bases not matched to a gene. CDR3 sequence (DNA): TGTGCCAGCAGCTTAGGCCTAGCGGGAGCCGATGAGCAGTTCTTC. This codes for CASSLGLAGADEQFF.

The J gene is TRBJ1-1, the V gene TRBV10-3, with 12 bases that match TRBD1. CDR3 size: 17 residues. Germline CDR1 reads ENHRY; CDR2 reads SYGVKD. The junction had 7 bases not matched to a gene; V was cut back by 4 bases and J by 1 base. The CDR3 DNA reads TGTGCCATCAGTGCCCCGGGACAGGGGGCGGGGAACACTGAAGCTTTCTTT. This gives the protein CAISAPGQGAGNTEAFF.

J is TRBJ1-1 and V is TRBV28; D not certain. This CDR3 region has 15 residues. Germline V gene lookup returns CDR1 MDHEN and CDR2 SYDVKM. V was pared by 2 bases and J by 0 bases, with 10 bases between. The CDR3 nucleotides read TGTGCCAGCAGTTTAGTACCAGTGGTGAACACTGAAGCTTTCTTT. It is translated as CASSLVPVVNTEAFF.

The V call is TRBV28, the J call TRBJ1-2; 9 bases match TRBD1. Germline trimming cut 5 bases from V and 5 bases from J; bases unmatched to any gene: 6. Germline V CDR1 and CDR2: MDHEN, SYDVKM. The CDR3 sequence is 14 residues long. The DNA of the CDR3 is TGTGCCAGCAGTCGGGGGGACAGGGTGTATGGCTACACCTTC. It yields the protein CASSRGDRVYGYTF.

This sequence joins TRBV6-5 and TRBJ2-1; 14 bases are shared with TRBD2. V dropped 5 bases and J dropped 8; count of bases not matched to a gene: 5. The CDR3 runs to 15 residues. Germline V gene sequence: CDR1 MNHEY, CDR2 SVGAGI. The CDR3 here is CASSVRLAGGHEQFF. The DNA of the CDR3 is TGTGCCAGCAGTGTCCGACTAGCGGGAGGGCATGAGCAGTTCTTC.

The rearrangement joins TRBV7-9 to TRBJ2-5, with 7 bases lining up with TRBD1. J was trimmed by 0 bases and V by 1 base; bases with no gene match: 14. Germline CDR1 SEHNR, CDR2 FQNEAQ (reference sequence). The CDR3 runs 19 residues. CDR3 in amino acids: CASSLGQGARTIYQETQYF. The CDR3 DNA sequence: TGTGCCAGCAGCTTAGGACAGGGCGCACGCACTATCTACCAAGAGACCCAGTACTTC.

The rearrangement uses TRBV5-4 and TRBJ2-7; the D gene is possibly TRBD2 (6 bases). The germline V and J ends were trimmed by 1 base and 0 bases, with 8 bases remaining between them. Germline V gene lookup returns CDR1 SGHNT and CDR2 YYREEE (reference sequence). The CDR3 sequence is 14 residues long. The CDR3 nucleotides are TGTGCCAGCAGCTTGCCGACTAGCTCCTACGAGCAGTACTTC. This gives the protein CASSLPTSSYEQYF. The variable domain in full, completed from reference TRBV5-4 and TRBJ2-7, reads ETGVTQSPTHLIKTRGQQVTLRCSSQSGHNTVSWYQQALGQGPQFIFQYYREEENGRGNFPPRFSGLQFPNYSSELNVNALELDDSALYLCASSLPTSSYEQYFGPGTRLTVT.

V is TRBV6-6 and J is TRBJ1-2, with TRBD1 matching over 7 bases. The germline V gene has CDR1 MNHNY and CDR2 SVGAGI (reference sequence). Trimming took 6 bases from V and 5 from J; bases not matched to a gene: 9. CDR3 length: 14 residues. CDR3 loop: CASSDLQGWYGYTF. The CDR3, as DNA: TGTGCCAGCAGCGACCTACAGGGGTGGTATGGCTACACCTTC.

V and J are TRBV6-5 and TRBJ1-1, with a tentative D call TRBD1 (5 bases). CDR3 length equals 16 residues. Trimming removed 2 bases from V and 1 base from J, with 14 bases in between. The V gene's germline CDR1 is MNHEY and CDR2 SVGAGI. The CDR3: CASSYASRVGNTEAFF. The CDR3 coding sequence is TGTGCCAGCAGTTACGCATCCAGGGTTGGGAACACTGAAGCTTTCTTT.

The chain couples TRBV7-9 to TRBJ1-5; TRBD1 might be the D (6 bases). Germline CDR1 and CDR2: SEHNR and FQNEAQ (reference sequence). With 6 bases removed from V and 5 bases from J, the gap between germline ends came to 11 bases. CDR3 length: 13 residues. CDR3 in DNA: TGTGCCAGCAGACAACAGGGTGATCAGCCCCAGCATTTT. Amino acid sequence: CASRQQGDQPQHF.

This sequence joins TRBV6-1 and TRBJ2-5; 7 nucleotides match TRBD1. The germline gives CDR1 MNHNS, CDR2 SASEGT. V was pared by 6 bases and J by 3 bases, with 4 bases of the junction left unmatched. The CDR3 runs 13 residues. This CDR3 is CASRLTGEETQYF. Here the CDR3 DNA reads TGTGCCAGCAGACTTACAGGGGAAGAGACCCAGTACTTC.

V usage is TRBV19 and J usage is TRBJ2-7; D is possibly TRBD2 (6 bases). The ends were cut back, 3 bases at V and 2 bases at J, with 14 bases in the middle. CDR3 length: 15 residues. Germline V gene sequence: CDR1 LNHDA, CDR2 SQIVND (reference sequence). The CDR3 region is CASSMEGTLPYEQYF. DNA for the CDR3: TGTGCCAGTAGTATGGAGGGGACTCTTCCCTACGAGCAGTACTTC.

The chain uses TRBV2 and TRBJ1-1; D not certain. V gave up 0 bases and J gave up 12 bases, with 14 bases separating them. This CDR3 is 13 amino acids long. Germline V lookup: CDR1 SNHLY, CDR2 FYNNEI. The CDR3 DNA is TGTGCCAGCAGTGAAGCCCGGTTCGGGGTATCTTTCTTT. This codes for CASSEARFGVSFF. Drawing the rest from reference TRBV2 and TRBJ1-1, the complete variable domain is EPEVTQTPSHQVTQMGQEVILRCVPISNHLYFYWYRQILGQKVEFLVSFYNNEISEKSEIFDDQFSVERPDGSNFTLKIRSTKLEDSAMYFCASSEARFGVSFFGQGTRLTVV.

The V gene is TRBV6-5, the J gene TRBJ2-5, with 8 bases identical to TRBD1. The end of the DNA is better explained by TRBJ2-7, so the J call may be wrong. This CDR3 has 15 residues. Germline loops: CDR1 MNHEY, CDR2 SVGAGI. The CDR3 region has the DNA TGTGCCAGCAGTTACAGGGCAGGGGGCTTCTACGAGCAGTACTTC. It translates to CASSYRAGGFYEQYF.

CDR3 sequence reads: CASSLAGGTDTQYF. The DNA for the CDR3 is TGTGCCAGCAGCCTAGCGGGAGGCACAGATACGCAGTATTTT. This chain links TRBV6-1 with TRBJ2-3; 10 nucleotides line up with TRBD2. Per the germline V gene, CDR1 is MNHNS and CDR2 is SASEGT. The CDR3 is 14 residues long. V lost 6 bases, J lost 1 base, and 1 base stayed unmatched.

This chain connects TRBV11-3 to TRBJ2-5, with 7 bases lining up with TRBD1. The CDR3 contains 15 residues. The germline CDR1 and CDR2 sequences are SGHNT and YENEEA. Trimming cost V 5 bases and J 4 bases; bases outside gene matches: 10. The CDR3 DNA follows: TGTGCCAGCAGCCTGTCGACAGGGTCCGGAGAGACCCAGTACTTC. It specifies CASSLSTGSGETQYF.

The CDR3 sequence: CASSLIPGPFSYEQYF. CDR3 DNA sequence: TGTGCCAGCAGCTTGATTCCAGGGCCTTTCTCCTACGAGCAGTACTTC. The rearrangement joins TRBV5-5 to TRBJ2-7, with a weak D call TRBD1 (5 bases). V lost 1 base to trimming and J lost 0 bases, with 14 bases between them. This CDR3 spans 16 amino acids. Per germline, CDR1 SGHKS and CDR2 YYEKEE (reference sequence).

The chain joins TRBV27 to TRBJ2-3, with 10 bases that match TRBD2. Germline CDR1 reads MNHEY; CDR2 reads SMNVEV (reference sequence). Losses at the gene ends were 6 bases for V and 1 base for J; bases not matched to a gene: 16. The CDR3 length is 19 residues. This CDR3 is CASSSRGTSDIRRTDTQYF. The CDR3 nucleotides are TGTGCCAGCAGCAGCAGGGGGACTAGCGACATTCGGCGCACAGATACGCAGTATTTT.

The V gene is TRBV7-9, the J gene TRBJ2-7, with D hard to call. CDR1 SEHNR and CDR2 FQNEAQ come from the germline V gene (reference sequence). V lost 0 bases and J lost 2, with 5 bases in between. The CDR3 extends over 13 amino acids. The CDR3: CASSLASAYEQYF. The DNA of the CDR3 is TGTGCCAGCAGCTTAGCCTCCGCCTACGAGCAGTACTTC.

The chain is built from TRBV29-1 and TRBJ2-5; 8 bases align to TRBD2. The assigned J gene may be wrong: the sequence end matches TRBJ2-7 better. CDR3 length: 14 residues. Germline loops: CDR1 SQVTM, CDR2 ANQGSEA. Here the CDR3 DNA reads TGCAGCGTAGCTAGCGGGCCCCGCTCCTACGAGCAGTACTTC. It specifies CSVASGPRSYEQYF.